A selection of T cell receptor beta chains follows, all from one sample in a study of OX40 agonist ivuxolimab in advanced cancers. Using immunoSEQ multiplex PCR, the repertoire was profiled, and TCRdb retains in-frame clones only, with some absent. This table has 53,000 or so clones, 93% appearing once. The sequenced sample was CD4+ or CD8+ T cells sorted from blood, obtained in a trial of the OX40 agonist ivuxolimab. Receptors originate from an adult with an advanced solid tumor such as melanoma, head and neck, liver or kidney cancer. Each CDR3 is given with its conserved first and last residue. The order of the fields is clone size, V gene, D gene, J gene, CDR3 DNA, CDR3 protein. A D gene is named only where the DNA matches it firmly. Expanded clones get a size class; other rows say once, few or many, or leave the size out.

-	TRBV7-6	TRBD2	TRBJ2-5	TGTGCCAGCAGCCTCGGACTAGACGAAGAGACCCAGTACTTC	CASSLGLDEETQYF
-	TRBV28	TRBD1	TRBJ1-1	TGTGCCAGCAGTTCAGACAGGGGGGCCACTGAAGCTTTCTTT	CASSSDRGATEAFF
-	TRBV2	-	TRBJ1-5	TGTGCCAGCAGTCAGGGATACGTAGGTCAGCCCCAGCATTTT	CASSQGYVGQPQHF
-	TRBV14	-	TRBJ2-2	TGTGCCAGCAGCCAAGGACGGACTAAATCGAACACCGGGGAGCTGTTTTTT	CASSQGRTKSNTGELFF
once	TRBV11-2	-	TRBJ2-7	TGTGCCAGCAGCCCGCTCCGGGGCGGGTACGAGCAGTACTTC	CASSPLRGGYEQYF
-	TRBV6-4	-	TRBJ2-6	TGTGCCAGCAGTGACCCCCTTCCAGCGGCACTCTCTGGGGCCAACGTCCTGACTTTC	CASSDPLPAALSGANVLTF
-	TRBV9	-	TRBJ2-3	TGTGCCAGCAGCGTAGTGGATGGACCAGATACGCAGTATTTT	CASSVVDGPDTQYF
-	TRBV28	-	TRBJ2-1	TGTGCCAGCACCCTAGGGAGTGAGCAGTTCTTC	CASTLGSEQFF
-	TRBV7-6	-	TRBJ2-7	TGTGCCAGCAGCTTAGCGGGGAGCGGCGACGAGCAGTACTTC	CASSLAGSGDEQYF
-	TRBV28	-	TRBJ1-1	TGTGCCAGCAGTTTATCAGGGCTTCGAGCAGGTTTCTTT	CASSLSGLRAGFF
-	TRBV2	-	TRBJ1-3	TGTGCCAGCATATCAATCTCTGGAAACACCATATATTTT	CASISISGNTIYF
once	TRBV25-1	TRBD1	TRBJ2-1	TGTGCCAGCAGTGAGCCTGAATGGGGACAGTCCAATGAGCAGTTCTTC	CASSEPEWGQSNEQFF
-	TRBV29-1	-	TRBJ2-5	TGCAGCGTTAGGGCCAGGGAAGAGACCCAGTACTTC	CSVRAREETQYF
-	TRBV4-3	TRBD1	TRBJ2-7	TGCGCCAGCAGCCAAGTGGGGACAGCGTACGAGCAGTACTTC	CASSQVGTAYEQYF
-	TRBV27	TRBD2	TRBJ2-5	TGTGCCAGCAGTCCCGGACTAGCGGGGACACAAGAGACCCAGTACTTC	CASSPGLAGTQETQYF
-	TRBV14	-	TRBJ2-2	TGTGCCAGCAGCCAGGGCACCGGGGAGCTGTTTTTT	CASSQGTGELFF
-	TRBV28	-	TRBJ2-7	TGTAAGGAGGGGGTCTACGAGCAGTACTTC	CKEGVYEQYF
-	TRBV11-1	-	TRBJ2-7	TGTGCCAGCACCTCGGACAGCATCTCCTACGAGCAGTACTTC	CASTSDSISYEQYF
-	TRBV10-3	-	TRBJ2-6	TGTGCCATCAGTAAGGTGGGGGAGAGGACCTCTGGGGCCAACGTCCTGACTTTC	CAISKVGERTSGANVLTF
-	TRBV9	-	TRBJ1-1	TGTGCCAGCAGCGAAGGGGTATTGAGGACTGAAGCTTTCTTT	CASSEGVLRTEAFF
-	TRBV6-1	-	TRBJ2-7	TGTGCCAGCAGTGATCACTACGAGCAGTACTTC	CASSDHYEQYF
-	TRBV6-1	TRBD1	TRBJ2-7	TGTGCCAGCAGTGGACAGGGTTTAACCTACGAGCAGTACTTC	CASSGQGLTYEQYF
-	TRBV28	TRBD2	TRBJ2-5	TGTGCCAGCACCCGGACTAGCGGGATTCCCACCCAGTACTTC	CASTRTSGIPTQYF
-	TRBV4-3	TRBD2	TRBJ2-2	TGCGCCAGCAGCCAAGATCGGGAGGGCCTCAGAGGCGGGGAGCTGTTTTTT	CASSQDREGLRGGELFF
few	TRBV11-2	-	TRBJ1-2	TGTGCCAGCAGCTTAACCGAAAACTATGGCTACACCTTC	CASSLTENYGYTF
-	TRBV28	-	TRBJ1-5	TGTGCCAGCAGTTTATGGGGAGGAACAAATCAGCCCCAGCATTTT	CASSLWGGTNQPQHF
-	TRBV7-8	TRBD2	TRBJ2-1	TGTGCCAGCAGCTCAGGGAGGGGTCTAGAAACATATGAGCAGTTCTTC	CASSSGRGLETYEQFF
-	TRBV13	TRBD1	TRBJ1-1	TGTGCCAGCAGTGAGCAGGACAGGGGTACTTTCTTT	CASSEQDRGTFF
-	TRBV9	TRBD2	TRBJ2-7	TGTGCCAGCAGCCCTGGGCTAGCGGGTGGATCCTACGAGCAGTACTTC	CASSPGLAGGSYEQYF
-	TRBV29-1	TRBD2	TRBJ2-1	TGCAGCGTTGAAGCCTTTGCGGACTTCGGACTAGCGGGAGGCCAAAGCTCCTACAATGAGCAGTTCTTC	CSVEAFADFGLAGGQSSYNEQFF
-	TRBV27	TRBD1	TRBJ2-1	TGTGCCAGCAGTCCCGGGACAGTGTCCTACAATGAGCAGTTCTTC	CASSPGTVSYNEQFF
-	TRBV7-9	TRBD2	TRBJ2-1	TGTGCCAGCAGCGGTACGGGCGGGAGCTCCTACAATGAGCAGTTCTTC	CASSGTGGSSYNEQFF
once	TRBV7-6	TRBD1	TRBJ2-1	TGTGCCAGCAGTCCCCGGGAGACAGGGGCCTACAATGAGCAGTTCTTC	CASSPRETGAYNEQFF
-	TRBV7-9	-	TRBJ2-1	TGTGCCAGCAGCTTAGGGGCGGCGGATGAGCAGTTCTTC	CASSLGAADEQFF
once	TRBV27	TRBD2	TRBJ2-1	TGTGCCAGCAGTCATCCGGGACTAGAGGTTTTTGGTGAGCAGTTCTTC	CASSHPGLEVFGEQFF
once	TRBV9	TRBD1	TRBJ2-5	TGTGCCAGCAGCGTAGGAGGGGGCCTACAAGAGACCCAGTACTTC	CASSVGGGLQETQYF
-	TRBV9	-	TRBJ1-4	TGTGCCAGCAGCGTAGGCCCGCAGGTCCCAACTAATGAAAAACTGTTTTTT	CASSVGPQVPTNEKLFF